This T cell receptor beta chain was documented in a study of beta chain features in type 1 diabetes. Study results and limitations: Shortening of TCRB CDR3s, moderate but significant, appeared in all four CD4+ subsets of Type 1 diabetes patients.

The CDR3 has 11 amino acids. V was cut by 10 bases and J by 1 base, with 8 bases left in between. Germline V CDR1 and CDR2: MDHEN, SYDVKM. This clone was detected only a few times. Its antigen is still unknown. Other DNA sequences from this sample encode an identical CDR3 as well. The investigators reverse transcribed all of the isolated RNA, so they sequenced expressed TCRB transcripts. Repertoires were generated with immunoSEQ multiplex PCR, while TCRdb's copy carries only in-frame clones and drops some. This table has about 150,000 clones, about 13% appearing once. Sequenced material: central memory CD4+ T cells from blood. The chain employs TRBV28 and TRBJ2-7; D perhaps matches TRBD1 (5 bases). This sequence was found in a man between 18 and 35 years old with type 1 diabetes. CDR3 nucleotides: TGTGCCACCGACAGTTCCTACGAGCAGTACTTC. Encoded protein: CATDSSYEQYF.